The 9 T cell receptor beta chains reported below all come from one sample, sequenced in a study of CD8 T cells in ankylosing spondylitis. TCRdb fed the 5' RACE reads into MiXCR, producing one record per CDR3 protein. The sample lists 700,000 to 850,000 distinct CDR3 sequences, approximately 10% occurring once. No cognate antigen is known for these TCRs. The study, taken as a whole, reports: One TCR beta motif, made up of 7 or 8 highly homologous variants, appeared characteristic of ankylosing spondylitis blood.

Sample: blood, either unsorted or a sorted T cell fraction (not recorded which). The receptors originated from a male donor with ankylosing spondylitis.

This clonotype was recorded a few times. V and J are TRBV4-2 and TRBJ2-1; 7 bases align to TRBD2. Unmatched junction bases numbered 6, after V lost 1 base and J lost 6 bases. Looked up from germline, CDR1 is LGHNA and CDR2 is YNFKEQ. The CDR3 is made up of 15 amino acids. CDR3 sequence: CASSQVSSGPNEQFF. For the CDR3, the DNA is TGTGCCAGCAGCCAAGTGTCTAGCGGACCCAATGAGCAGTTCTTC.

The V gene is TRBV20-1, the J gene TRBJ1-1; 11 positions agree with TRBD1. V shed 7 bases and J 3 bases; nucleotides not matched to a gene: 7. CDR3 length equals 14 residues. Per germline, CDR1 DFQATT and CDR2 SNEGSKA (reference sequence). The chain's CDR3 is CSVRGTGGDTEAFF. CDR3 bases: TGCAGTGTAAGGGGGACAGGGGGGGACACTGAAGCTTTCTTT.

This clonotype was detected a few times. The CDR3 region has the DNA TGTGCCAGCAGCATTTACAACGAGCAGTACTTC. This codes for CASSIYNEQYF. V gene TRBV11-2 combines with J gene TRBJ2-7; D ambiguous. V lost 5 bases and J lost 5, with 7 bases in between. This CDR3 is 11 amino acids long. CDR1 is SGHAT and CDR2 is FQNNGV in the germline V gene.

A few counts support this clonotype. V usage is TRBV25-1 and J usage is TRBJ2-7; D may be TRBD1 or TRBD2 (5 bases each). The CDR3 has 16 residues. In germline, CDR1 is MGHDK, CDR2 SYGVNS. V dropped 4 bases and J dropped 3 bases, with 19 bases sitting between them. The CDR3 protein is CASSAQKGTGYYEQYF. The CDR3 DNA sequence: TGTGCCAGCAGTGCACAAAAAGGGACGGGATACTACGAGCAGTACTTC.

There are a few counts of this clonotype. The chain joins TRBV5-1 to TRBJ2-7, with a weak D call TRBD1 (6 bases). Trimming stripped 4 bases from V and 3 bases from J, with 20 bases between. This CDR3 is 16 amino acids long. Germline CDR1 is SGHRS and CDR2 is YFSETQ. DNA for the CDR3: TGCGCCAGCAGCCCGACCGGGACACCGGGTGACTACGAGCAGTACTTC. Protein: CASSPTGTPGDYEQYF.

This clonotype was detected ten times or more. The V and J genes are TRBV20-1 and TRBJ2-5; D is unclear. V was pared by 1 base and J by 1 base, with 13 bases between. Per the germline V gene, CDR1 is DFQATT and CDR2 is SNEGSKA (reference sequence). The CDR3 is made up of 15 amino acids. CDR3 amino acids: CSARGVKGSQETQYF. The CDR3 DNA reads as TGCAGTGCTAGAGGGGTTAAAGGATCCCAAGAGACCCAGTACTTC.

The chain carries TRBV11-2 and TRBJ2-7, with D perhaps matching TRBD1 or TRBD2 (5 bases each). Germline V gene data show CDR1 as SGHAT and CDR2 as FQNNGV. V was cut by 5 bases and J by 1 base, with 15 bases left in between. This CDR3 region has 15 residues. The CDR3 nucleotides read TGTGCCAGCAGCCTCCCTGGGACGGTTTCCTACGAGCAGTACTTC. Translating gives CASSLPGTVSYEQYF.

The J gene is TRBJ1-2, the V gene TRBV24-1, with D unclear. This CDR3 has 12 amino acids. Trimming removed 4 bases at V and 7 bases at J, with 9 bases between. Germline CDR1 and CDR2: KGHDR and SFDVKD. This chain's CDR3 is CATSEPGRGYTF. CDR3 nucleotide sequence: TGTGCCACCAGTGAGCCGGGTCGTGGCTACACCTTC.

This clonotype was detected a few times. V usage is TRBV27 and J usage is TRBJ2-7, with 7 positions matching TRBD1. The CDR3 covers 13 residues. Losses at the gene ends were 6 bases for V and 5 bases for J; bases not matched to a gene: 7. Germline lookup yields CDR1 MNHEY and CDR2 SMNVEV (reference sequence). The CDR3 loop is CASRKGALDEQYF. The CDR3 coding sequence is TGTGCCAGCAGGAAGGGGGCTTTGGACGAGCAGTACTTC.